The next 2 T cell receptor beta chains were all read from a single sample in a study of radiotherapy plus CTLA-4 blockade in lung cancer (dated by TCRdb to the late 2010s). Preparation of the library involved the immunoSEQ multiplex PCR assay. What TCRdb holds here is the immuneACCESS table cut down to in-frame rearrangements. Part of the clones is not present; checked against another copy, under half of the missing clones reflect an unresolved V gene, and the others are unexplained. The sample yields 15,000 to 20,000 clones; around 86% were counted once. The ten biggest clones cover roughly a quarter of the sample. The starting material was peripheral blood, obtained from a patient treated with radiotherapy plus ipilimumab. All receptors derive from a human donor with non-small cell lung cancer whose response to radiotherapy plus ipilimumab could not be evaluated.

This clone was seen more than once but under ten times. CDR3 region: CASSSQLRGRDYEQYF. The CDR3 nucleotides are TGTGCCAGCAGCTCCCAATTAAGGGGGAGGGACTACGAGCAGTACTTC. The chain employs TRBV5-6 and TRBJ2-7; D may be TRBD2 (7 bases). V gave up 3 bases and J gave up 3 bases, with 19 bases separating them. The germline gives CDR1 SGHDT, CDR2 YYEEEE. This CDR3 spans 16 amino acids.

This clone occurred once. CDR3 bases: TGTGCCAGCAGTTTATGGGGGACAGGAGACGCCTACGAGCAGTACTTC. Its protein is CASSLWGTGDAYEQYF. This rearrangement joins TRBV28 to TRBJ2-7; 8 positions match TRBD1. Germline assignment: CDR1 MDHEN and CDR2 SYDVKM. The CDR3 has 16 amino acids. J gave up 2 bases and V 0 bases, and 6 bases lay outside the gene matches.